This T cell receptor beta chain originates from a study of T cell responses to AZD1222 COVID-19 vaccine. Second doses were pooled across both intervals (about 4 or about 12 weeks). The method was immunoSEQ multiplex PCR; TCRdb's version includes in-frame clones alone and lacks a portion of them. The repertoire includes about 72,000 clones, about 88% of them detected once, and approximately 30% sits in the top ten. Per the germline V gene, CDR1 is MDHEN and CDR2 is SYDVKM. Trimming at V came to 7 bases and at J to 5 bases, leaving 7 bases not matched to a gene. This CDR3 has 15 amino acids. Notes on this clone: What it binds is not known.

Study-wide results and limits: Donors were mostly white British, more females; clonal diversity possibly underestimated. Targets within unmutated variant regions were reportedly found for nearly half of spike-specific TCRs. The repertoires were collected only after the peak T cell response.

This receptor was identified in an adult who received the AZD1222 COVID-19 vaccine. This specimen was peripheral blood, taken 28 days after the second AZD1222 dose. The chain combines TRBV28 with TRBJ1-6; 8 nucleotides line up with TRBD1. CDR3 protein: CASIPQGANNSPLHF. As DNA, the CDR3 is TGTGCCAGCATCCCCCAGGGGGCGAATAATTCACCCCTCCACTTT.